These 4 T cell receptor beta chains came from one sample sequenced in a study of T cell responses to AZD1222 COVID-19 vaccine. Some clones are missing from TCRdb's copy, which holds only in-frame ones; the method was immunoSEQ multiplex PCR. Of approximately 82,000 clones listed, 70% to 90% are singletons. This specimen consisted of peripheral blood, obtained on day 0 of AZD1222 vaccination. These receptors were taken from an adult in good health.

The genes are TRBV6-1 and TRBJ1-3; 7 nucleotides match TRBD1. Trimming cost V 2 bases and J 3 bases; bases outside gene matches: 1. Germline V CDR1 and CDR2: MNHNS, SASEGT. The CDR3 totals 14 residues. The CDR3 DNA is TGTGCCAGCAGTGAACAGGGGGGTGGAAACACCATATATTTT. Encoded protein: CASSEQGGGNTIYF.

CDR3 nucleotides: TGTGCCAGCAGTGACTTTGCGGGGAGCTACGAGCAGTACTTC. Translating gives CASSDFAGSYEQYF. The J gene is TRBJ2-7, the V gene TRBV6-4; TRBD2 is a possible D gene (6 bases). CDR1 and CDR2 (germline): MRHNA, SNTAGT. Trimming removed 1 base at V and 3 bases at J, with 10 bases between. The CDR3 loop spans 14 amino acids.

The chain has TRBV2 and TRBJ2-6; either TRBD1 or TRBD2 may fit D (5 bases each). The germline CDR1 and CDR2 sequences are SNHLY and FYNNEI. Trimming removed 7 bases from V and 5 bases from J, with 15 bases in between. There are 15 residues in the CDR3. This chain's CDR3 is CASKGLDFRANVLTF. CDR3 nucleotide sequence: TGTGCCAGCAAGGGGTTGGACTTTAGGGCCAACGTCCTGACTTTC.

The chain couples TRBV27 to TRBJ1-1, with D unclear. The length of the CDR3 is 13 residues. Germline V gene lookup returns CDR1 MNHEY and CDR2 SMNVEV (reference sequence). V was cut by 5 bases and J by 0 bases, with 7 bases left in between. This CDR3 is CASSPRLNTEAFF. In DNA, the CDR3 is TGTGCCAGCAGTCCTCGGTTGAACACTGAAGCTTTCTTT.